One and the same sample provided the 22 T cell receptor beta chains below, sequenced in a study of shared clonotypes between healthy human individuals (dated by TCRdb to the early 2020s). Libraries were made using the immunoSEQ multiplex PCR assay. Drawn from immuneACCESS, this table holds only the in-frame rearrangements with V and J called that TCRdb kept. Clones are partly lost; checked studies trace under half to an unresolved V gene and leave the rest unexplained. The sample records roughly 2 million clones, approximately 94% of which are singletons. About 0.13% of the sample rests with the top ten. Sequencing used naive CD4+ T cells sorted from blood. Per the publication, the cell subset or site label means: CD45RA+ positively selected. The origin of the receptors is a man aged 18 to 29 in good health.

This clone has just one count. This sequence joins TRBV7-9 and TRBJ2-5; 7 nucleotides match TRBD2. This CDR3 comprises 15 residues. Trimming cost V 2 bases and J 2 bases; bases outside gene matches: 5. Germline V lookup: CDR1 SEHNR, CDR2 FQNEAQ (reference sequence). Written as DNA, the CDR3 is TGTGCCAGCAGCTTACTAGCGGCTGAACAAGAGACCCAGTACTTC. Translated, it gives CASSLLAAEQETQYF. The whole variable domain, remainder taken from reference TRBV7-9 and TRBJ2-5, is DTGVSQNPRHKITKRGQNVTFRCDPISEHNRLYWYRQTLGQGPEFLTYFQNEAQLEKSRLLSDRFSAERPKGSFSTLEIQRTEQGDSAMYLCASSLLAAEQETQYFGPGTRLLVL.

The chain has TRBV5-1 and TRBJ2-3, with D uncertain. CDR3 size: 14 residues. Germline-derived CDR1 and CDR2 are SGHRS and YFSETQ. V dropped 1 base and J dropped 0 bases, with 6 bases sitting between them. The CDR3 region is CASSLFQSTDTQYF. In DNA, the CDR3 is TGCGCCAGCAGCTTGTTCCAGAGCACAGATACGCAGTATTTT.

The chain links TRBV18 to TRBJ2-5; the D is unclear. The length of the CDR3 is 16 residues. The germline V gene has CDR1 KGHSH and CDR2 LQKENI. V lost 3 bases and J 1 base, leaving 15 bases between the germline ends. The CDR3 DNA follows: TGTGCCAGCTCACCCTTTGTCTCCGATGTCCAAGAGACCCAGTACTTC. Residues: CASSPFVSDVQETQYF.

Comments on this clone: Other DNA sequences within the sample encode an identical CDR3. The chain recombines TRBV10-1 with TRBJ2-2; no clear D. CDR3 size: 12 residues. Looked up from germline, CDR1 is WNHNN and CDR2 is SYGVQD (reference sequence). V lost 6 bases and J lost 1, with 3 bases in between. The CDR3 loop reads CASSENTGELFF. CDR3 in DNA: TGCGCCAGCAGCGAGAACACCGGGGAGCTGTTTTTT.

On this clone: Other nucleotide sequences from this sample produce the same CDR3. The chain links TRBV18 to TRBJ1-5, with D uncertain. The CDR3 is 12 residues long. The germline CDR1 and CDR2 sequences are KGHSH and LQKENI. With 6 bases removed from V and 1 base from J, the gap between germline ends came to 4 bases. The CDR3 spells CASSDSNQPQHF. The CDR3 DNA is TGTGCCAGCTCCGACAGCAATCAGCCCCAGCATTTT.

The chain carries TRBV5-1 and TRBJ2-1, with TRBD2 identical over 8 bases. V dropped 4 bases and J dropped 7; count of bases not matched to a gene: 4. CDR3 length: 13 residues. Looked up from germline, CDR1 is SGHRS and CDR2 is YFSETQ. The CDR3 reads CASSVAGLNEQFF. The CDR3 DNA is TGCGCCAGCAGCGTAGCGGGATTAAATGAGCAGTTCTTC.

The chain employs TRBV7-9 and TRBJ1-5; unclear D gene. V gave up 1 base and J gave up 6 bases, with 10 bases separating them. The V gene's germline CDR1 is SEHNR and CDR2 FQNEAQ (reference sequence). The CDR3 is 14 residues long. CDR3: CASSLGRAPQPQHF. In nucleotides, the CDR3 is TGTGCCAGCAGCTTAGGCCGGGCCCCTCAGCCCCAGCATTTT.

This chain joins TRBV20-1 and TRBJ2-7; tentative D call: TRBD2 (5 bases). This CDR3 has 11 amino acids. Germline-derived CDR1 and CDR2 are DFQATT and SNEGSKA (reference sequence). The CDR3: CRVGEAYEQYF. In DNA, the CDR3 is TGCAGAGTGGGAGAGGCCTACGAGCAGTACTTC.

This clone appeared a few times. The chain uses TRBV9 and TRBJ1-5, with D unresolved. The germline V gene has CDR1 SGDLS and CDR2 YYNGEE. The germline V and J ends were trimmed by 3 bases and 9 bases, with 16 bases remaining between them. CDR3 length: 14 residues. The CDR3: CASSAKGWDRPQHF. The CDR3 DNA reads as TGTGCCAGCAGCGCAAAGGGTTGGGATCGGCCCCAGCATTTT.

The rearrangement uses TRBV10-3 and TRBJ2-1; D is perhaps TRBD1 (7 bases). V shed 4 bases and J shed 10 bases, with 11 bases lying between them. The CDR3 contains 12 residues. Looked up from germline, CDR1 is ENHRY and CDR2 is SYGVKD. In DNA, the CDR3 is TGTGCCATCAGTGGGGCAGGGGGGGAGCAGTTCTTC. As protein: CAISGAGGEQFF.

The rearrangement joins TRBV5-4 to TRBJ1-1, with D possibly TRBD1 on 5 matching bases. Germline lookup yields CDR1 SGHNT and CDR2 YYREEE (reference sequence). CDR3 length: 15 amino acids. The ends were cut back, 2 bases at V and 4 bases at J, with 15 bases in the middle. DNA of the CDR3: TGTGCCAGCAGCTTCCCGGGGACCCAACGCACTGAAGCTTTCTTT. Amino acid sequence: CASSFPGTQRTEAFF.

The rearrangement links TRBV9 to TRBJ2-3; D remains ambiguous. Germline V gene lookup returns CDR1 SGDLS and CDR2 YYNGEE. The length of the CDR3 is 13 residues. V lost 4 bases to trimming and J lost 5 bases, with 11 bases between them. CDR3 in DNA: TGTGCCAGCAGCATTAGTAGACAAGATACGCAGTATTTT. Translation gives CASSISRQDTQYF.

In the case of this clone: Relative to the germline gene, one junction end is altered; a read error may explain this. CDR3 nucleotide sequence: TGTGCCAGCAGCATACAGGGGGCCACCATGTCCCTAGCACAAGAATTT. Protein product: CASSIQGATMSLAQEF. This chain uses TRBV11-2 with TRBJ2-3; 9 bases line up with TRBD1. This CDR3 comprises 16 residues. Germline loops: CDR1 SGHAT, CDR2 FQNNGV.

The chain carries TRBV14 and TRBJ2-7; 7 positions match TRBD2. The CDR3 contains 14 residues. The germline gives CDR1 SGHDN, CDR2 FVKESK. Trimming removed 4 bases from V and 0 bases from J; junction bases left unmatched: 3. The CDR3 sequence is CASSPASGSYEQYF. The CDR3 nucleotides are TGTGCCAGCAGCCCGGCTAGCGGCTCCTACGAGCAGTACTTC.

This clone was recorded once. This chain links TRBV18 with TRBJ2-3, with TRBD2 matching 8 bases. Germline V gene data show CDR1 as KGHSH and CDR2 as LQKENI. V shed 1 base, J shed 12 bases, and the junction held 12 bases outside the gene matches. The length of the CDR3 is 15 residues. CDR3 protein: CASSPLREGLGYQYF. The CDR3 DNA is TGTGCCAGCTCACCACTTCGGGAGGGCCTGGGGTACCAGTATTTT. Full variable domain (rest looked up from reference TRBV18 and TRBJ2-3): NAGVMQNPRHLVRRRGQEARLRCSPMKGHSHVYWYRQLPEEGLKFMVYLQKENIIDESGMPKERFSAEFPKEGPSILRIQQVVRGDSAAYFCASSPLREGLGYQYFGPGTRLTVL.

The chain couples TRBV6-5 to TRBJ1-1; D gene unclear. This CDR3 spans 10 amino acids. CDR1 and CDR2 (germline): MNHEY, SVGAGI. V lost 10 bases to trimming and J lost 8 bases, with 11 bases between them. The CDR3 loop reads CAIGLGEAFF. CDR3 nucleotides: TGTGCCATAGGACTGGGAGAAGCTTTCTTT.

The rearrangement uses TRBV28 and TRBJ2-5, with a tentative D call TRBD1 (6 bases). Germline V gene sequence: CDR1 MDHEN, CDR2 SYDVKM. This CDR3 comprises 18 residues. V was cut by 7 bases and J by 0 bases, with 24 bases left in between. CDR3 nucleotide sequence: TGTGCCAGCACGGGGACAAGGAAAAACCTTTTATACCAAGAGACCCAGTACTTC. It translates to CASTGTRKNLLYQETQYF. The complete variable domain, with remaining parts taken from reference TRBV28 and TRBJ2-5, reads DVKVTQSSRYLVKRTGEKVFLECVQDMDHENMFWYRQDPGLGLRLIYFSYDVKMKEKGDIPEGYSVSREKKERFSLILESASTNQTSMYLCASTGTRKNLLYQETQYFGPGTRLLVL.

This chain joins TRBV6-5 and TRBJ2-1; the match to TRBD2 covers 10 bases. CDR3 length equals 15 residues. The germline CDR1 and CDR2 sequences are MNHEY and SVGAGI. The ends lost 6 bases at V and 10 bases at J; junction bases unmatched: 12. The CDR3 is CASSPGLADSGEQFF. The CDR3 DNA follows: TGTGCCAGCAGCCCCGGACTAGCGGATAGTGGGGAGCAGTTCTTC.

The chain uses TRBV19 and TRBJ1-4, with D perhaps TRBD1 (6 bases). V shed 1 base and J shed 0 bases, with 9 bases lying between them. Per the germline V gene, CDR1 is LNHDA and CDR2 is SQIVND (reference sequence). This CDR3 has 16 amino acids. CDR3 nucleotides: TGTGCCAGTAGTATAGGGCGGACAGCAACTAATGAAAAACTGTTTTTT. It codes for CASSIGRTATNEKLFF.

This chain links TRBV5-1 with TRBJ2-7, with D perhaps TRBD1 or TRBD2 (5 bases each). V was trimmed by 4 bases and J by 3 bases, leaving 14 bases between them. This CDR3 is built from 14 residues. Germline V gene lookup returns CDR1 SGHRS and CDR2 YFSETQ. This CDR3 is CASSPQDGNYEQYF. The CDR3, as DNA: TGCGCCAGCAGCCCACAGGACGGGAACTACGAGCAGTACTTC.

This rearrangement joins TRBV28 to TRBJ2-1; 11 bases align to TRBD2. The CDR3 loop spans 19 amino acids. The germline CDR1 and CDR2 sequences are MDHEN and SYDVKM. The V gene end was trimmed by 1 base and the J gene end by 0 bases; junction bases not matched to a gene: 8. The CDR3 is CASSLSGTSGVSSYNEQFF. The CDR3 nucleotides read TGTGCCAGCAGTTTATCCGGGACTAGCGGTGTCAGCTCCTACAATGAGCAGTTCTTC.

The rearrangement joins TRBV28 to TRBJ1-1; 7 nucleotides match TRBD1. This CDR3 contains 15 residues. The V and J ends lost 4 bases and 1 base, in that order; junction bases with no gene match: 6. Germline CDR1 is MDHEN and CDR2 is SYDVKM. CDR3 loop: CASSSQGLPNTEAFF. CDR3 nucleotide sequence: TGTGCCAGCAGTTCACAGGGGCTTCCGAACACTGAAGCTTTCTTT.